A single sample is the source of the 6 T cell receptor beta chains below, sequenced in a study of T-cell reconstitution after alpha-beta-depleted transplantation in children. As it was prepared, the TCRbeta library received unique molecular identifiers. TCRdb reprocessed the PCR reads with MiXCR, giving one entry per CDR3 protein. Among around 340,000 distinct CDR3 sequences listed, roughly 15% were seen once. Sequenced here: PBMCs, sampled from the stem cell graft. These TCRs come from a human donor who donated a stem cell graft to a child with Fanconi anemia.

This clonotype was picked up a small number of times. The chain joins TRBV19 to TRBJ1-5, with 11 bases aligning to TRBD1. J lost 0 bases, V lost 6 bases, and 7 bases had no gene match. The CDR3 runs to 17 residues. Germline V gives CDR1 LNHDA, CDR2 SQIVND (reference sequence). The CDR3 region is CASSTRTGGDSNQPQHF. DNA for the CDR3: TGTGCCAGTAGCACAAGGACAGGGGGCGATAGCAATCAGCCCCAGCATTTT.

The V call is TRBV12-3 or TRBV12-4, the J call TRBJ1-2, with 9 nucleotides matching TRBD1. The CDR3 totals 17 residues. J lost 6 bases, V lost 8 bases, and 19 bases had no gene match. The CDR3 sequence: CASGSWGGTGSGDGYTF. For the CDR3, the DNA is TGTGCCAGCGGCAGTTGGGGCGGGACAGGGAGTGGGGATGGCTACACCTTC.

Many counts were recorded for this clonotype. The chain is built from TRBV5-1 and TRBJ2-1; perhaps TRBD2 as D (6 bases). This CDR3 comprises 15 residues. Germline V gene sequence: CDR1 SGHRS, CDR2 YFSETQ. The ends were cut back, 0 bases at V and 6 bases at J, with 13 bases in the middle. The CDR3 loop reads CASSLAGGEPNEQFF. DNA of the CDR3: TGCGCCAGCAGCTTGGCTGGCGGGGAGCCCAATGAGCAGTTCTTC.

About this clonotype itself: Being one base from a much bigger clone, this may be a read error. The CDR3 is CTSSSSGTGGEKLFF. CDR3 DNA sequence: TGTACCAGCAGTTCATCCGGGACAGGGGGTGAAAAACTGTTTTTT. The chain recombines TRBV12-3 or TRBV12-4 with TRBJ1-4; 11 bases match TRBD1. The CDR3 consists of 15 residues.

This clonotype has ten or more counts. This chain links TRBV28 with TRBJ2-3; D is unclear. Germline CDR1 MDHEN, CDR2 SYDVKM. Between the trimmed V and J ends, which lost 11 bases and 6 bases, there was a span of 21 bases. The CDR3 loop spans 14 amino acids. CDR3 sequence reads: CAGQSPTVRDTQYF. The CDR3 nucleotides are TGTGCCGGGCAGAGCCCTACGGTTCGGGATACGCAGTATTTT.

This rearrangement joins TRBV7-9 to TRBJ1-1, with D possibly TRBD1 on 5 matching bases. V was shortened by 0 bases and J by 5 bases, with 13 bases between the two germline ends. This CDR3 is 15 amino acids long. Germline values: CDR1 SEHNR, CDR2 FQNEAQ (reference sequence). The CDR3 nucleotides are TGTGCCAGCAGCTTAGCGAAGGGGCGTGGTACTGAAGCTTTCTTT. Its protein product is CASSLAKGRGTEAFF.